One T cell receptor (beta chain) is described in this entry. Antigen: not known. Germline CDR1 reads SEHNR; CDR2 reads FQNEAQ (reference sequence). CDR3 length equals 16 residues. Within the CD8+ T cell compartment, naive cells were CD45RO-CCR7+CD27+CD95-. The authors prepared UMI-labeled TRB cDNA libraries by 5' RACE. Reanalyzing the 5' RACE reads, TCRdb keeps one entry per CDR3 protein, without DNA. The sample includes roughly 130,000 distinct CDR3 sequences. This sample was included in a study of CXCR3-negative and CXCR3-positive naive CD8 T cells. Broader study findings: TRB CDR3s were more hydrophobic in CXCR3-positive than in CXCR3-negative naive cells. Similar TRBV-TRBJ usage was seen in naive cells (both CXCR3-negative and CXCR3-positive), but memory cells differed. Similarly elevated diversity marked both naive subsets, with memory CD8+ cells showing far lower diversity.

The chain joins TRBV7-9 to TRBJ2-7; TCRdb's assignment of TRBD1 cannot be checked, as there is no DNA. Specimen: naive CXCR3+ CD8+ T cells from blood. The subset here: CD45RO-CCR7+CD27+CD95- naive CD8+ T cells expressing CXCR3 (TNR3+). This TCR derives from a human donor in good health. Some clones in this sample may be carry-over from other donors' samples. CDR3: CASSLASSGTSYEQYF.